A single sample is the source of the 8 T cell receptor beta chains below, sequenced in a study of cytomegalovirus exposure and HLA in healthy donors. The PCR was carried out with 60 Vbeta primers and 13 Jbeta primers. TCRdb's copy holds only in-frame clones and misses some; the assay was immunoSEQ multiplex PCR. The table has 55,000 to 65,000 clones, about 83% seen once. The specimen was PBMCs. Receptors were obtained from a human donor in good health.

A word on this clone: Germline is not matched at one junction end, which may reflect a read error. The chain recombines TRBV7-9 with TRBJ2-5, with D possibly being TRBD1 (5 bases). The CDR3 has 14 amino acids. Germline V CDR1 and CDR2: SEHNR, FQNEAQ (reference sequence). This chain's CDR3 is CSSSLARAQETQYF. The CDR3 nucleotides are TGTTCCAGCAGCTTAGCCAGGGCCCAAGAGACCCAGTACTTC.

This clone occurred once. The chain couples TRBV7-9 to TRBJ2-7, with D perhaps TRBD1 (5 bases). Deletions cut 2 bases from V and 0 bases from J, with 8 bases between. Germline V gene sequence: CDR1 SEHNR, CDR2 FQNEAQ (reference sequence). This CDR3 is built from 14 residues. CDR3 bases: TGTGCCAGCAGCTTAAGACAGAACTCCTACGAGCAGTACTTC. Translated, it gives CASSLRQNSYEQYF.

This clone was seen a few times. The chain links TRBV6-5 to TRBJ2-7, with D possibly being TRBD2 (6 bases). The CDR3 has 16 residues. V was clipped by 0 bases and J by 2 bases, with 14 bases between them. Germline assignment: CDR1 MNHEY and CDR2 SVGAGI. CDR3 region: CASSYSGGTDTYEQYF. The CDR3 nucleotides read TGTGCCAGCAGTTACTCTGGAGGGACCGACACCTACGAGCAGTACTTC.

In this sample, this clone turned up once. This chain links TRBV27 with TRBJ2-3; 7 nucleotides match TRBD1. Looked up from germline, CDR1 is MNHEY and CDR2 is SMNVEV (reference sequence). V trimming: 3 bases; J trimming: 1 base; junction bases outside the gene matches: 1. CDR3 length: 14 residues. The CDR3 spells CASSLGQRTDTQYF. The CDR3 DNA reads as TGTGCCAGCAGTTTGGGACAGCGCACAGATACGCAGTATTTT.

V is TRBV30 and J is TRBJ1-1, with a possible D match to TRBD1 (6 bases). The CDR3 is made up of 19 amino acids. The ends were cut back, 1 base at V and 1 base at J, with 25 bases in the middle. Germline-derived CDR1 and CDR2 are GTSNPN and SVGIG (reference sequence). The chain's CDR3 is CAWSASPGGDFHGNTEAFF. DNA for the CDR3: TGTGCCTGGAGTGCGAGTCCGGGGGGCGATTTCCATGGGAACACTGAAGCTTTCTTT.

This clone was observed a single time. The chain recombines TRBV29-1 with TRBJ1-1; D might be TRBD1 (5 bases). CDR3 length: 12 amino acids. CDR1 and CDR2 (germline): SQVTM, ANQGSEA. With 3 bases removed from V and 3 bases from J, the gap between germline ends came to 8 bases. CDR3 bases: TGCAGCGTTGATTGGGGGGACACTGAAGCTTTCTTT. Protein sequence: CSVDWGDTEAFF.

This chain joins TRBV10-3 and TRBJ1-2; D unresolved. Germline V gene sequence: CDR1 ENHRY, CDR2 SYGVKD. V lost 2 bases, J lost 3 bases, and 7 bases lay in between. The CDR3 totals 13 residues. The CDR3 DNA is TGTGCCATCAGTGAGCCAGAACACTATGGCTACACCTTC. It specifies CAISEPEHYGYTF.

This rearrangement joins TRBV25-1 to TRBJ1-1; 7 bases map to TRBD1. Germline-derived CDR1 and CDR2 are MGHDK and SYGVNS. Trimming removed 5 bases from V and 1 base from J; junction bases left unmatched: 7. CDR3 length: 15 residues. The CDR3: CASSPTGAGNTEAFF. CDR3 DNA: TGTGCCAGCAGTCCAACAGGGGCTGGGAACACTGAAGCTTTCTTT.